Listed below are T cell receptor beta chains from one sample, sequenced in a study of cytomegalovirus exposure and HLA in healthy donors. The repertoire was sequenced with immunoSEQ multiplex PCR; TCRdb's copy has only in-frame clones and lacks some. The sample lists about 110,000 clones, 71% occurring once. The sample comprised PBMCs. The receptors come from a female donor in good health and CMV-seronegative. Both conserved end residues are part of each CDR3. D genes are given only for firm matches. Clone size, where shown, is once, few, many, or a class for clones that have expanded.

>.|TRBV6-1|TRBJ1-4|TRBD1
TGTGCCAGCAGACCGACAGGGGTAGAGGAAAAACTGTTTTTT
CASRPTGVEEKLFF
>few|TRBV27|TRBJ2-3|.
TGTGCCAGCAGCCCCGGGGTTACGCAGTATTTT
CASSPGVTQYF
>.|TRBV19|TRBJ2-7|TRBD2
TGTGCCAGTGGTGGTCTAGCGGACGAGCAGTACTTC
CASGGLADEQYF
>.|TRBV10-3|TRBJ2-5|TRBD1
TGTGCCATCAGCGCCGGACAGGGCCAAGAGACCCAGTACTTC
CAISAGQGQETQYF
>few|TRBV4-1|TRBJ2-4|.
TGCGCCAGCAGCCCAGCCGGACAGACCCCCAAAAACATTCAGTACTTC
CASSPAGQTPKNIQYF
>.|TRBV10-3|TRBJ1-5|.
TGTGCCATCAGAGGTGCGGGGGGCTTCCAGCATTTT
CAIRGAGGFQHF
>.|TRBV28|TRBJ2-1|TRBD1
TGTGCCAGCAGCCCGGACAGGGAGAGTAACAATGAGCAGTTCTTC
CASSPDRESNNEQFF
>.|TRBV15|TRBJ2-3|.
TGTGCCACCAGCACCTTCCCTAGGACAAGGAGCACAGATACGCAGTATTTT
CATSTFPRTRSTDTQYF
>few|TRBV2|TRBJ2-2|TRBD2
TGTGCCAGCGATGGACTAGCGATTACCGGGGAGCTGTTTTTT
CASDGLAITGELFF
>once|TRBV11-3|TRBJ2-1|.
TGTGCCAGCAGCTTAGCAGGGCCCAATGAGCAGTTCTTC
CASSLAGPNEQFF
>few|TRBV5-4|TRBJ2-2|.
TGTGCCAGCAGCTTGGCTCCGGTGAACACCGGGGAGCTGTTTTTT
CASSLAPVNTGELFF
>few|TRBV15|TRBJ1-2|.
TGTGCCACCAGCAGACAATCAGGATCCTACTATGGCTACACCTTC
CATSRQSGSYYGYTF
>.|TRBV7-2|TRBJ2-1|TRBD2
TGTGCCAGCTCAAGGTTAGCGGGGGGAAATGAGCAGTTCTTC
CASSRLAGGNEQFF
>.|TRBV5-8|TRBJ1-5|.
TGTGCCAGCAGCTCATGGCAGAGCAATCAGCCCCAGCATTTT
CASSSWQSNQPQHF
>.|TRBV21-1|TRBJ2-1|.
TGTGCCAGCAGCAAAGCGTGGAGACAGGGGGACTACTCCAGCTCCTACAATGAGCAGTTCTTC
CASSKAWRQGDYSSSYNEQFF
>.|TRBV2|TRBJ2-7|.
TGTGCCAGCAGCGACAAGCAGGGGATAGGGGACGAGCAGTACTTC
CASSDKQGIGDEQYF
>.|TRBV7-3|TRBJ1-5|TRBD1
TGTGCCAGCAGCTTAATTGAGGGGGCGCGGGATCAGCCCCAGCATTTT
CASSLIEGARDQPQHF
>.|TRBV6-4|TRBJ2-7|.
TGTGCCAGCGCAGGATGCCCTCACGCCTCCTACGAGCAGTACTTC
CASAGCPHASYEQYF
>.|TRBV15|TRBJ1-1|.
TGTGCCACCAGCAGAGACTACGGGGGGAACACTGAAGCTTTCTTT
CATSRDYGGNTEAFF
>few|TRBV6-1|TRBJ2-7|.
TGTGCCAGCAGTGAAAGGTCTGTCGGGCAGGGCTGGAACGAGCAGTACTTC
CASSERSVGQGWNEQYF
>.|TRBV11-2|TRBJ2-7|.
TGTGCCAGCAGCTTAGATCGGAGTCTCTCCTACGAGCAGTACTTC
CASSLDRSLSYEQYF
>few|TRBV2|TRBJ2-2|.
TGTGCCAGCATCACTAGTTTCGTCACCGGGGAGCTGTTTTTT
CASITSFVTGELFF
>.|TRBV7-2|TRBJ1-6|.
TGTGCCAGCAGCCTATTCACCGGGGGGTCTTCACCCCTCCACTTT
CASSLFTGGSSPLHF
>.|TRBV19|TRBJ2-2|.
TGTGCCAGTATGGTCACAGCTAACACCGGGGAGCTGTTTTTT
CASMVTANTGELFF
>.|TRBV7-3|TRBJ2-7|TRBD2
TGTGCCAGCAGCCCTAGCGGAGGGTCCTACGAGCAGTACTTC
CASSPSGGSYEQYF
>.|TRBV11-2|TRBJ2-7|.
TGTGCCAGCAGCTTATCCCCCTTAAACTACGAGCAGTACTTC
CASSLSPLNYEQYF
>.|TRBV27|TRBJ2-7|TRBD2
TGTGCCAGCAGACGGACTAGTTTTTTCTACGAGCAGTACTTC
CASRRTSFFYEQYF
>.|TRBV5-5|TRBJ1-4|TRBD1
TGTGCCAGCAGCCTCGGGACAGGGGGTGAAAAACTGTTTTTT
CASSLGTGGEKLFF
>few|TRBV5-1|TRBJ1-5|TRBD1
TGCGCCAGCAGCCCGGAGGGGCCAGGGGGGAATCAGCCCCAGCATTTT
CASSPEGPGGNQPQHF
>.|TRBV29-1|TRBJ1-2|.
TGCAGCGCCACCACGGGGGAGTATGGCTACACCTTC
CSATTGEYGYTF
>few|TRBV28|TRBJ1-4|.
TGTGCCAGCAGCTTTTCCCCCCCTTTACAGGTTCTTAATGAAAAACTGTTTTTT
CASSFSPPLQVLNEKLFF
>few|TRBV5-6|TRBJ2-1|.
TGTGCCAGCAGCTTGGTTTGGGCGGGCGATGAGCAGTTCTTC
CASSLVWAGDEQFF
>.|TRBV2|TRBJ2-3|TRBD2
TGTGCCAGCAGGCCCGGGACTAGCGGGACCGATACGCAGTATTTT
CASRPGTSGTDTQYF
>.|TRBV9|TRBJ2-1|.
TGTGCCAGCAGCGCCGAGCCGGACTCTTTCTCCTACAATGAGCAGTTCTTC
CASSAEPDSFSYNEQFF
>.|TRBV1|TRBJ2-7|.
TGCACCAGCAGCCAAGAGGCGGAACACGACTCCTACGAGCAGTACTTC
CTSSQEAEHDSYEQYF
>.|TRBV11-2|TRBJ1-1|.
TGTGCCAGCAGCCCGAACACGAGGACTGAAGCTTTCTTT
CASSPNTRTEAFF
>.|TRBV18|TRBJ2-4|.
TGTGCCAGCTCACCACCGGGGGCTAGCAACATTCAGTACTTC
CASSPPGASNIQYF
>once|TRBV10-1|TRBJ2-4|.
TGCGCCTCCTTTGCGGACATTCAGTACTTC
CASFADIQYF
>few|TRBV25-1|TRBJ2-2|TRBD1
TGTGCCAGCAGTGGGGGGACAGGCGCGGTTGGGGAGCTGTTTTTT
CASSGGTGAVGELFF
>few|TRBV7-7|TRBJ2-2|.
TGTGCTAGCAGCTTCAGATCCGGGGAGCTGTTTTTT
CASSFRSGELFF
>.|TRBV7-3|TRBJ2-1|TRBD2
TGTGCCAGCAGCCCCGGGACTAGCGGTGTCTACAATGAGCAGTTCTTC
CASSPGTSGVYNEQFF
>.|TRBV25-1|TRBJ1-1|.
TGTGCCAGCAGTGAATGGGGCAGGGTTGCGCCTTTCTTT
CASSEWGRVAPFF
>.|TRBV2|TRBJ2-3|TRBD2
TGTGCCAGCAGCGACGGGACTAGCATCACAGATACGCAGTATTTT
CASSDGTSITDTQYF
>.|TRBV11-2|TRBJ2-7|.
TGTGCCAGCAGTACCTTCCGGGACAACTCCTACGAGCAGTACTTC
CASSTFRDNSYEQYF
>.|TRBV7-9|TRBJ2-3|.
TGTTCCAGCAGCCTGGGGGGAGCTGATACGCAGTATTTT
CSSSLGGADTQYF
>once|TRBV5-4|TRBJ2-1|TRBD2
TGTGCCAGCAGCAACTCACAACTAGCGGGAGGAAGCAATGAGCAGTTCTTC
CASSNSQLAGGSNEQFF
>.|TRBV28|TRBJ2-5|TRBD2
TGTGCCAGCAGTCCGATGCGGCGGGAGGGCCCCCAGTACTTC
CASSPMRREGPQYF
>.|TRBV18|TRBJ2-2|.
TGTGCCAGCTCACGTGGCAGGGATTCCACCGGGGAGCTGTTTTTT
CASSRGRDSTGELFF
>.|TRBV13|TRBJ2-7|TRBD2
TGTGCCAGCAGCTTAGGGCTAGCGGTTATCTACGAGCAGTACTTC
CASSLGLAVIYEQYF
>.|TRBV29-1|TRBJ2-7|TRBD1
TGCAGCGTTGAGGTTTGGGGACAGGGACCCTACGAGCAGTACTTC
CSVEVWGQGPYEQYF
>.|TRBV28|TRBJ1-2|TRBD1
TGTGCCAGCAGGTTCACAGGGGGAGGCTACACCTTC
CASRFTGGGYTF
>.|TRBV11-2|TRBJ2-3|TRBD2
TGTGCCAGCAGCTTATCCCGGGCACTAGCGGGACCCAACACAGATACGCAGTATTTT
CASSLSRALAGPNTDTQYF
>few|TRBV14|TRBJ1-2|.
TGTGCCAGCAGCCAAGCGGAGGGGCTGGTCTATGGCTACACCTTC
CASSQAEGLVYGYTF
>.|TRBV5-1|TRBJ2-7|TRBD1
TGCGCCAGCAGTCCCGGGACAGGGATCAGCGAGCAGTACTTC
CASSPGTGISEQYF
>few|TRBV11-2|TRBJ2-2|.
TGTGCCAGCAGCTTAGAACGGGTGGCGGCCGGGGAGCTGTTTTTT
CASSLERVAAGELFF
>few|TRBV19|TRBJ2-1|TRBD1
TGTGCCAGCCTGGACAGGTACAATGAGCAGTTCTTC
CASLDRYNEQFF
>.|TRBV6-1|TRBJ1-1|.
TGTGCCAGCAGTGAGTACAGGACAAACACTGAAGCTTTCTTT
CASSEYRTNTEAFF
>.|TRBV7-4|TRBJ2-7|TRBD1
TGTGCCAGCAGCTCGACAGGGGGCGTAGTCTACGAGCAGTACTTC
CASSSTGGVVYEQYF
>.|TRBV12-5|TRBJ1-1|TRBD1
TGTGCTAGTGGTTGGGGGACAGTGAACACTGAAGCTTTCTTT
CASGWGTVNTEAFF